This T cell receptor beta chain was sequenced for a study of T cell responses to AZD1222 COVID-19 vaccine. TCRdb's table, derived via immunoSEQ multiplex PCR, lists solely in-frame clones and lacks some. The sample lists 80,000 or so clones, around nine tenths occurring once. The source material was peripheral blood, sampled on day 0 of AZD1222 vaccination. The TCR sequence derives from an adult in good health.

CDR3 residues: CASTPWQLNQPQHF. Here the CDR3 DNA reads TGTGCCAGCACCCCATGGCAGCTAAATCAGCCCCAGCATTTT. The chain joins TRBV6-6 to TRBJ1-5; D ambiguous. Looked up from germline, CDR1 is MNHNY and CDR2 is SVGAGI (reference sequence). V was cut by 7 bases and J by 4 bases, with 14 bases left in between. The CDR3 runs to 14 residues.